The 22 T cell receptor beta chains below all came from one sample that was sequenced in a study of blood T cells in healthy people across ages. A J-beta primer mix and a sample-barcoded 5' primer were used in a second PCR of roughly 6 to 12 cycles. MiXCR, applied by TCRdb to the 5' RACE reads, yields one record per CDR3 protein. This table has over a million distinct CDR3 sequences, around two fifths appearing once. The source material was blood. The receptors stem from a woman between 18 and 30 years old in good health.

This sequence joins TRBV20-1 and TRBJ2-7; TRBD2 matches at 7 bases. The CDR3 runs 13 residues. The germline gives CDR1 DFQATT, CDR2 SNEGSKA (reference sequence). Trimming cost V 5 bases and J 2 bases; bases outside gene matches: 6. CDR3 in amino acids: CSAPSGVPYEQYF. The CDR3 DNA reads TGCAGTGCTCCCAGCGGGGTCCCCTACGAGCAGTACTTC.

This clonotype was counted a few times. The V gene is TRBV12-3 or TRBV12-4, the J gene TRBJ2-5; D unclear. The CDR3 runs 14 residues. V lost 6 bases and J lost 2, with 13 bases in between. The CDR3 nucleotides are TGTGCCAGCAGAAACTCCGGTGGGCAAGAGACCCAGTACTTC. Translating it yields CASRNSGGQETQYF.

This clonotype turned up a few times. The CDR3 DNA reads as TGTGCCAGCAGCCCTAGCCTGGCCTGGCCTCCTAGCTTGGGAGATACGCAGTATTTT. This translates into CASSPSLAWPPSLGDTQYF. The V gene is TRBV7-2, the J gene TRBJ2-3; tentative D call: TRBD2 (5 bases). The CDR3 extends over 19 amino acids. CDR1 and CDR2 from the germline V gene are SGHTA and FQGNSA. Trimming removed 5 bases from V and 5 bases from J, with 29 bases in between.

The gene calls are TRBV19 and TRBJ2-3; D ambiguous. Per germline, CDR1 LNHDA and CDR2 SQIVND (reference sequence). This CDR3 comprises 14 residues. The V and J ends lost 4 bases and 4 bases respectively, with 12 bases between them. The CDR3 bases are TGTGCCAGTAGTAATGGGCTAGTAGCAGATACGCAGTATTTT. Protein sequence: CASSNGLVADTQYF.

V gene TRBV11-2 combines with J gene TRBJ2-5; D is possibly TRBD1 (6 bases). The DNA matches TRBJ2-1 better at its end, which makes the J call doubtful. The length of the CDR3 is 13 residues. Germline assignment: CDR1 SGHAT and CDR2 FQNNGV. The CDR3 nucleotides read TGTGCCAGCAGGAATCAGGGACAAGAGACCCAGTTCTTC. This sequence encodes CASRNQGQETQFF.

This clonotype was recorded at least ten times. The CDR3 DNA reads as TGCGCCAGCAGCCCCATCGCAGGGGAGTCCTACGAGCAGTACTTC. Amino acid sequence: CASSPIAGESYEQYF. The chain joins TRBV4-1 to TRBJ2-7, with D maybe TRBD1 (6 bases). CDR3 length: 15 residues. V was clipped by 4 bases and J by 1 base, with 14 bases between them. Germline V lookup: CDR1 MGHRA, CDR2 YSYEKL.

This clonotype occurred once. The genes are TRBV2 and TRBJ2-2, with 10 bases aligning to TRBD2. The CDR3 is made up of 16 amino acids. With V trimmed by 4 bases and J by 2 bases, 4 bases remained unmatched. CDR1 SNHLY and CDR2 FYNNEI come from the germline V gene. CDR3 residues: CASSGLAGVNTGELFF. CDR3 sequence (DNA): TGTGCCAGCAGTGGGCTAGCGGGAGTAAACACCGGGGAGCTGTTTTTT.

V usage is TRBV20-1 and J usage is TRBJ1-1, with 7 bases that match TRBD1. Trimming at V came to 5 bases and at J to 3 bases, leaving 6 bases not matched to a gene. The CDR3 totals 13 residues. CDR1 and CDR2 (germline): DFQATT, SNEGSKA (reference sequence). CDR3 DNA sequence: TGCAGTGCTTATATTACAGGGGACACTGAAGCTTTCTTT. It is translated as CSAYITGDTEAFF.

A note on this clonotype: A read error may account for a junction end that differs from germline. Here the CDR3 reads CVSSLGSSGFTDTQYF. DNA for the CDR3: TGCGTCAGCAGCTTGGGGTCTAGCGGGTTCACAGATACGCAGTATTTT. The rearrangement joins TRBV5-1 to TRBJ2-3, with 8 bases identical to TRBD2. The germline V gene encodes CDR1 SGHRS and CDR2 YFSETQ. CDR3 length: 16 amino acids.

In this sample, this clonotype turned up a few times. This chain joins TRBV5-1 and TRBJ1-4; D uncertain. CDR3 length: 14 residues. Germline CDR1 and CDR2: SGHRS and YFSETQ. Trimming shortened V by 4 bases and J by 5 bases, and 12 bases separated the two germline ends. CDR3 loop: CASSRDTLNEKLFF. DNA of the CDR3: TGCGCCAGCAGCCGTGACACCCTCAATGAAAAACTGTTTTTT. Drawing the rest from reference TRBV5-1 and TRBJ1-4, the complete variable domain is KAGVTQTPRYLIKTRGQQVTLSCSPISGHRSVSWYQQTPGQGLQFLFEYFSETQRNKGNFPGRFSGRQFSNSRSEMNVSTLELGDSALYLCASSRDTLNEKLFFGSGTQLSVL.

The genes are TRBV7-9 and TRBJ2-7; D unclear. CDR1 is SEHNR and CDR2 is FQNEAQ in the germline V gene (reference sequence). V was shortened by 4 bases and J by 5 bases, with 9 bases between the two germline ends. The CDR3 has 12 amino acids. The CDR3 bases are TGTGCCAGCAGCTCGCTTAGGGACGAGCAGTACTTC. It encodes CASSSLRDEQYF.

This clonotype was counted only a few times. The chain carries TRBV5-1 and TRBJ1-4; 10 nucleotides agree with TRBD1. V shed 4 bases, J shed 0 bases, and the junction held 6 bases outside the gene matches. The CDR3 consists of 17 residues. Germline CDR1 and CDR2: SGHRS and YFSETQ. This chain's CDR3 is CASSLGQGGTTNEKLFF. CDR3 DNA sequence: TGCGCCAGCAGCCTTGGACAGGGGGGCACAACTAATGAAAAACTGTTTTTT. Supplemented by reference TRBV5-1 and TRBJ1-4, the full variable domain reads KAGVTQTPRYLIKTRGQQVTLSCSPISGHRSVSWYQQTPGQGLQFLFEYFSETQRNKGNFPGRFSGRQFSNSRSEMNVSTLELGDSALYLCASSLGQGGTTNEKLFFGSGTQLSVL.

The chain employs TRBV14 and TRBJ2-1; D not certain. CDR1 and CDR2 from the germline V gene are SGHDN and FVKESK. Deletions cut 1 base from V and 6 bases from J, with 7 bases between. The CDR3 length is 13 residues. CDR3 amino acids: CASSQGFGNEQFF. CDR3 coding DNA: TGTGCCAGCAGCCAAGGGTTCGGCAATGAGCAGTTCTTC.

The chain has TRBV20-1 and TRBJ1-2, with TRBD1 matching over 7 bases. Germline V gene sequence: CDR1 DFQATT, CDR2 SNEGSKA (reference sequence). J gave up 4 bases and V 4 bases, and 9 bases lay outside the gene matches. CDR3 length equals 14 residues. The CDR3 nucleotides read TGCAGTGCTACTCCACAGGGGCCCACCTATGGCTACACCTTC. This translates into CSATPQGPTYGYTF.

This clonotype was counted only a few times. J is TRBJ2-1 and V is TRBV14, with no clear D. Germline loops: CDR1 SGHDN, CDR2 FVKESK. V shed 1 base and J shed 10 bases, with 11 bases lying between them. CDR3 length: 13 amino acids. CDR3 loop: CASSQGSVTEQFF. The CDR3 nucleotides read TGTGCCAGCAGCCAAGGAAGCGTGACAGAGCAGTTCTTC.

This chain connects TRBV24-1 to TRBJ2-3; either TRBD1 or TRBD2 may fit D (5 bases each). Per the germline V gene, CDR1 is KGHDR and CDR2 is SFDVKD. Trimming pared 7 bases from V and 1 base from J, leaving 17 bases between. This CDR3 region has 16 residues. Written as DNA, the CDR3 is TGTGCCACCAGCCCTTGGGCCCAGGGAGGCACAGATACGCAGTATTTT. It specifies CATSPWAQGGTDTQYF.

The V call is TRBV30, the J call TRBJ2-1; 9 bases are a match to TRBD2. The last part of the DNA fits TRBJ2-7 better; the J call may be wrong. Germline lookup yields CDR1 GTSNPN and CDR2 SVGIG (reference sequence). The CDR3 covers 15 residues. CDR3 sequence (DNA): TGTGCCTGGAGTGGAGGGACTAGCTCCTACAATGAGCAGTACTTC. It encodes CAWSGGTSSYNEQYF.

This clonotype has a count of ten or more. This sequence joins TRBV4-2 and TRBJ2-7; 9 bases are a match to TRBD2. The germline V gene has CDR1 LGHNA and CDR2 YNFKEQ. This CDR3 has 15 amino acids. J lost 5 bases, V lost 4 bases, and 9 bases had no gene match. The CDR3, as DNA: TGTGCCAGCAGCCTGGATAGCGGGAGCACCAACGAGCAGTACTTC. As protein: CASSLDSGSTNEQYF.

This CDR3 is CASSIGGGRGTDTQYF. The CDR3, as DNA: TGTGCCAGCAGTATTGGAGGAGGCAGGGGAACAGATACGCAGTATTTT. The rearrangement joins TRBV12-3 or TRBV12-4 to TRBJ2-3; TRBD1 is a possible D gene (6 bases). The CDR3 totals 16 residues. Trimming left V 5 bases short and J 3 bases short, with 18 bases between.

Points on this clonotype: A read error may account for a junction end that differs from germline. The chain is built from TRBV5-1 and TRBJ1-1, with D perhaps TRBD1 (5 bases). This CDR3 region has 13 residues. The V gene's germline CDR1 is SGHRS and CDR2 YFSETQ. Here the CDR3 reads CASSSTDNIEAFF. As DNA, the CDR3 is TGCGCCAGCAGCTCGACGGACAACATTGAAGCTTTCTTT.

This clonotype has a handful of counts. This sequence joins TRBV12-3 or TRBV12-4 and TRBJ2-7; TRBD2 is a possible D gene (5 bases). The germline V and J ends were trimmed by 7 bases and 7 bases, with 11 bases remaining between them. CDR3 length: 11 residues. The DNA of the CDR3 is TGTGCCAGCACGGACTTCCGGGAGCAGTACTTC. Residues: CASTDFREQYF.

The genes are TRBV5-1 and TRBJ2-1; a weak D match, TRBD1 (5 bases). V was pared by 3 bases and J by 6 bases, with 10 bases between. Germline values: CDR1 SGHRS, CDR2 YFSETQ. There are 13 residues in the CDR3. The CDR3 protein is CASSSQGFNEQFF. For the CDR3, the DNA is TGCGCCAGCAGCTCCCAGGGATTCAATGAGCAGTTCTTC.